This T cell receptor beta chain was retrieved from a study of control samples from healthy donors and cancer patients. TCRdb's table, derived via immunoSEQ multiplex PCR, lists solely in-frame clones and lacks some. Among about 100,000 clones listed, more than 85% were seen once. CDR1 and CDR2 from the germline V gene are SGDLS and YYNGEE. The CDR3 consists of 15 residues. The V segment lost 0 bases and the J segment 9 bases; nucleotides outside the gene matches: 6. This TCR was recovered from a woman aged 50 to 65 in good health. The specimen was blood. J is TRBJ2-1 and V is TRBV9, with 10 nucleotides matching TRBD2. As DNA, the CDR3 is TGTGCCAGCAGCGTAGAAAGCGGGGGGGGCGGTGAGCAGTTCTTC. This encodes CASSVESGGGGEQFF.